This T cell receptor (beta chain) was observed in a study of cytomegalovirus exposure and HLA in healthy donors. General observations from the study: With DRB1 most and HLA-C fewest, TCR association rates differed between HLA loci in a later analysis. Among TCR beta chains, those listed as cytomegalovirus-associated numbered more than 150. Roughly even sequencing depth across donors was the assumption behind the presence/absence analyses.

The V and J ends lost 1 base and 3 bases respectively, with 11 bases between them. Germline assignment: CDR1 LGHNA and CDR2 YNFKEQ. This CDR3 is 15 amino acids long. This clone was seen only a few times. What it binds is unknown. Vbeta (60) and Jbeta (13) primers were used in the PCR. Authors' data handling: A follow-up analysis tallied some 80 million unique TCR beta chains, roughly 10 million shared. Using immunoSEQ multiplex PCR, the repertoire was profiled, and TCRdb retains in-frame clones only, with some absent. The DNA was the basis for D and trimming; V, J and clone size are from that table. The data contain tens of thousands of clones, 68% of them singletons.

The specimen sequenced was PBMCs. This receptor was identified in a woman between 25 and 40 years old in good health and CMV-seronegative. The V gene is TRBV4-2, the J gene TRBJ2-3; no definite D call. This chain's CDR3 is CASSQVELETDTQYF. CDR3 coding DNA: TGTGCCAGCAGCCAAGTAGAGCTAGAGACAGATACGCAGTATTTT.